The source of this T cell receptor beta chain is a study of neoadjuvant anti-PD-1 for oral cavity cancer. Study-level information: Most patients had three to four biweekly doses of 3 mg/kg nivolumab before resection.

The CDR3 is 11 residues long. Germline CDR1 is LNHNV and CDR2 is YYDKDF (reference sequence). Concerning this clone itself: A junction boundary mismatches the germline segment, possibly from a read error.

Data came from immunoSEQ multiplex PCR; TCRdb stores just in-frame clones and leaves some out. The table lists 6,600 or so clones, roughly 45% of them singletons. Sequencing was performed on tumor tissue, taken before nivolumab (anti-PD-1) treatment. V gene TRBV15 combines with J gene TRBJ1-5, with 7 bases lining up with TRBD1. The receptor was derived from a person aged 40-85 years with oral cavity squamous cell carcinoma. The CDR3 DNA sequence: TGTGCCACCAGCAGGGGACAGCATATCTATTTT. Residues: CATSRGQHIYF.